The clone carrying this T cell receptor (beta chain) is deemed large. Antigen unknown. A mixed TRB-A/B primer pool amplified rearranged TRB by multiplex touch-down PCR. TCRdb re-called the multiplex PCR reads with MiXCR, one entry per CDR3 protein. The sample contains fewer than 6,000 distinct CDR3 sequences, less than 25% of which appear only once. This record belongs to a study of T cell repertoires in aging, cancer and after chemotherapy. Study in general: Chronic lymphocytic leukemia patients on fludarabine- or bendamustine-based regimens gave paired samples before and after chemotherapy. The whole study produced a dataset of roughly 8.8 million TCR reads. The study, taken as a whole, reports: Loss of evenness, beyond lost richness, contributed to age-related TCR diversity decline in cancer patients.

Germline loops: CDR1 SGHVS, CDR2 FNYEAQ. The CDR3 extends over 14 amino acids. V was cut by 2 bases and J by 0 bases, with 6 bases left in between. The template was genomic DNA from peripheral blood, not RNA. The receptor's source is a human donor with a blood cancer. Sequenced material: blood. The chain couples TRBV7-6 to TRBJ2-3; possible D gene TRBD1, 6 bases. CDR3 amino acids: CASSLRGSTDTQYF. CDR3 DNA: TGTGCCAGCAGCTTAAGGGGGAGCACAGATACGCAGTATTTT.